The clone carrying this TCR beta chain was detected many times. What it binds is unknown. CDR3 length: 16 residues. The germline V and J ends were trimmed by 6 bases and 5 bases, with 22 bases remaining between them. CDR1 is SEHNR, CDR2 FQNEAQ, per germline (reference sequence). Sequenced by immunoSEQ multiplex PCR; TCRdb stores in-frame clones only, minus some. This sample has under 50,000 clones, each found more than once. The data stem from a study of T cells after posttransplantation cyclophosphamide. General study findings and limits: After PTCy, TRB diversity resembled that of CNI/methotrexate controls. Tissue-infiltrating T cells from skin or gut overlapped little with blood T cells. Donor-recipient repertoire similarity was low at 1-2 months, rising over year one.

Sequencing was done on a sample of PBMCs. This chain connects TRBV7-9 to TRBJ1-1, with D perhaps matching TRBD1 (6 bases). This clonotype was sampled from a man aged 35 to 55 in good health, CMV-negative, and a related stem cell transplant donor. In DNA form, the CDR3 reads TGTGCCAGCAGACCGCTCGGGGGGCGGGCGGGAACTGAAGCTTTCTTT. Translated: CASRPLGGRAGTEAFF. The variable domain in full, with the rest retrieved from reference TRBV7-9 and TRBJ1-1, is DTGVSQNPRHKITKRGQNVTFRCDPISEHNRLYWYRQTLGQGPEFLTYFQNEAQLEKSRLLSDRFSAERPKGSFSTLEIQRTEQGDSAMYLCASRPLGGRAGTEAFFGQGTRLTVV.